Only a few counts were recorded for the clone carrying this TCR beta chain. Antigen unknown. This record comes from a study of shared clonotypes between healthy human individuals. Study summary: Donors were two women and three men aged 18 to 49.

The protocol was immunoSEQ multiplex PCR, while the TCRdb copy is restricted to in-frame clones and leaves out a portion. The table records under 700,000 clones, about 95% of them present only once. There are 15 residues in the CDR3. The germline V and J ends were trimmed by 4 bases and 1 base, with 13 bases remaining between them. The germline V gene has CDR1 MGHRA and CDR2 YSYEKL. Study findings and constraints: Rarefaction showed that sequencing of sorted subsets was incomplete (despite large depth). Generally, estimated richness proved larger in naive subsets than it did in memory subsets.

CD45RO negativity and positive selection for CCR7 defined naive CD8 cells, a population that excluded terminally differentiated effector memory CD45RA+ cells. The chain recombines TRBV4-1 with TRBJ1-1, with D perhaps TRBD1 (6 bases). The sequence was obtained from a woman in her 30s in good health. The sample was naive CD8+ T cells sorted from blood. The CDR3 protein is CASSPGQSSNTEAFF. The CDR3 nucleotides read TGCGCCAGCAGCCCCGGACAGAGTTCGAACACTGAAGCTTTCTTT.